This T cell receptor (beta chain) came from a study of shared T cell receptors in the human thymus. Only in-frame clones appear in the TCRdb table, and some are missing; sequencing was by immunoSEQ multiplex PCR. The sample holds about 540,000 clones; 75% to 85% are singletons and the top ten take roughly 0.013%. The table lists this clone with a count of one. This CDR3 has 17 amino acids. CDR1 is LGHNA and CDR2 is YSLEER in the germline V gene. The trim removed 3 bases at V and 6 bases at J, leaving 11 bases unmatched. These data were likewise used in another study, on human thymus T cells. That study reports: Usage of V and J genes appeared biased in thymic and blood repertoires. Highly overlapping thymic repertoires among unrelated individuals were reported in related research.

This clonotype was obtained from a boy in the first two years of life with a congenital heart defect. Sequencing was performed on thymocytes. The rearrangement uses TRBV4-3 and TRBJ2-2; TRBD1 aligns across 9 bases. The CDR3 sequence: CASSHGDRERDSGELFF. The CDR3 region has the DNA TGCGCCAGCAGCCATGGGGACAGGGAAAGGGACTCCGGGGAGCTGTTTTTT.